This TCR beta chain appears in the sequencing data of a study of blood T cell repertoires in COVID-19 (dated by TCRdb to about 2020). With regard to the full study: Collaborator samples came from the United States, Italy and Spain and covered acute and convalescent phases of COVID-19. A freely available public database, intended as a resource for researchers studying the immune response to SARS-CoV-2, is where the repertoires were released. A de-identified subject ID, COVID-19 status, age in years and sex were almost always included in the sample metadata. HLA class I and class II types, where available, came from metadata supplied by the sample provider rather than from assay-based typing. Samples were obtained from the ongoing ImmuneRACE study (first 160 participants) and from over 1,000 subjects provided by 6 global collaborators. Subjects who had been exposed to COVID-19, were actively infected with it, or had recovered from it provided the deeply sampled blood TCRbeta repertoires that made up the dataset. The material from the prospective study consisted of cDNA or gDNA derived from T cells, B-cell-depleted T cells, or PBMCs.

Points on this clone: Its antigen is not yet known. It has no much larger one-base neighbor in the sample; base qualities were not kept.

Whole blood was collected in K2EDTA tubes by collaborating institutions according to the institutions' own protocols. Collaborator samples were shipped for TCRbeta analysis as frozen whole blood, isolated PBMCs, or DNA extracted from either sample type. TCRbeta CDR3 regions were amplified from genomic DNA by means of the immunoSEQ Assay, a bias-controlled multiplex PCR. From the authors' description of their analysis: Nucleated cell counts per sample were estimated from amplification of reference gene primers within the assay. To quantify the absolute abundance of each unique TCRbeta CDR3 rearrangement, sequence reads were collapsed and filtered. Productive Simpson clonality was computed per sample as the square root of Simpson's diversity index over productive rearrangements. Drawn from immuneACCESS, this table holds only the in-frame rearrangements with V and J called that TCRdb kept. Clones are partly lost; checked studies trace under half to an unresolved V gene and leave the rest unexplained. V and J calls plus clone size are reproduced from that table; the DNA served to infer D and trimming. This sample lists roughly 56,000 clones; more than 85% were detected once. Around 4.3% of the sample lies in the top ten.

Results the study describes overall, beyond this receptor: The quantity of clinical and demographic metadata differed by source and by participant and was supplied without curation.

The sequence was obtained from a middle-aged man with active COVID-19. Sequencing was performed on peripheral blood.

Here the CDR3 is given as CASSLGGTANYGYTF. The bases are TGTGCCAGCAGTTTAGGAGGGACGGCAAACTATGGCTACACCTTC. The rearrangement combines TRBV28 with TRBJ1-2; D gene: possibly TRBD1, on 5 matching bases. CDR1 is given as MDHEN and CDR2 as SYDVKM, both from the germline V gene. V is reduced by 2 bases and J by 2 bases, leaving a spacing of 12 bases between them. The CDR3, cysteine through phenylalanine, is 15 amino acids long. Kept here is only the CDR3 DNA, which spans 45 bases and is read in frame from base 1.